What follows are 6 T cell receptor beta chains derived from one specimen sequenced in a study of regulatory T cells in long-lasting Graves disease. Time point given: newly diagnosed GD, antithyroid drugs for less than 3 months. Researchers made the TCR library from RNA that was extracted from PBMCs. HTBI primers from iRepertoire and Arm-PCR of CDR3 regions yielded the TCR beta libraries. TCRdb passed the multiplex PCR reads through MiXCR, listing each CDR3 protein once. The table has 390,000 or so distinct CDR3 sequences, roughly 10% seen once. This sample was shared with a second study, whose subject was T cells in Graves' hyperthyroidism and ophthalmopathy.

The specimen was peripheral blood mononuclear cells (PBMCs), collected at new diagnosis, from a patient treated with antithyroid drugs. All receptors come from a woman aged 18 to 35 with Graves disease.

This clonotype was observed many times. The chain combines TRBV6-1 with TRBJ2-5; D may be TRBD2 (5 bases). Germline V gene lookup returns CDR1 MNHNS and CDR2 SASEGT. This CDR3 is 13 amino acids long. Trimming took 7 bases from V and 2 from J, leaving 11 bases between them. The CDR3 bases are TGTGCCAGCAAGGGAACGGGACAAGAGACCCAGTACTTC. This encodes CASKGTGQETQYF.

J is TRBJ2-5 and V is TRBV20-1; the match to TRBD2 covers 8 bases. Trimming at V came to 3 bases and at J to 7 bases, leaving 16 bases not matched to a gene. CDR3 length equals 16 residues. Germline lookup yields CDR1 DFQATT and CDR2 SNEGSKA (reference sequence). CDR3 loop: CSARRISGAFFGTQYF. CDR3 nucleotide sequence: TGCAGTGCTAGGAGGATTAGCGGGGCGTTTTTTGGGACCCAGTACTTC.

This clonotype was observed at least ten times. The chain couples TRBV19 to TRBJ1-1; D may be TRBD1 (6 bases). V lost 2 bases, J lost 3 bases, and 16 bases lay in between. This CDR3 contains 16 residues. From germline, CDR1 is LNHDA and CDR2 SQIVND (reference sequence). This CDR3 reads CASSISPGQPHTEAFF. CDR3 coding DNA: TGTGCCAGTAGTATATCCCCTGGACAGCCACACACTGAAGCTTTCTTT.

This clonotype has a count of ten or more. CDR3 nucleotides: TGTGCCAGCAGTACCGGGACAGACACTGAAGCTTTCTTT. Translation: CASSTGTDTEAFF. This chain uses TRBV27 with TRBJ1-1, with 7 positions matching TRBD1. The V segment lost 5 bases and the J segment 3 bases; nucleotides outside the gene matches: 3. The CDR3 covers 13 residues. The V gene's germline CDR1 is MNHEY and CDR2 SMNVEV (reference sequence).

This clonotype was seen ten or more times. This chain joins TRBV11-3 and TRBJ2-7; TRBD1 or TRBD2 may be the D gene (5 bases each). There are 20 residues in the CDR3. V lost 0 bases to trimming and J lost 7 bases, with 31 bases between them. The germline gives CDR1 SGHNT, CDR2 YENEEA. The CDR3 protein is CASSLDFDNGKEGKTGEQYV. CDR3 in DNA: TGTGCCAGCAGCTTAGATTTTGACAATGGGAAAGAGGGGAAAACGGGTGAGCAGTACGTC.

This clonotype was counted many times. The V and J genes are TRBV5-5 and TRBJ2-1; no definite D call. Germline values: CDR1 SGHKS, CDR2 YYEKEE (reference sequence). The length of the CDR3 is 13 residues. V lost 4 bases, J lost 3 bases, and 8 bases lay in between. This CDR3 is CASSRTLYNEQFF. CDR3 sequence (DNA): TGTGCCAGCAGCAGGACCCTCTACAATGAGCAGTTCTTC.